Sequencing of this T cell receptor beta chain was carried out in a study of blood T cell repertoires in COVID-19. TCRdb's copy holds only in-frame clones and misses some; the assay was immunoSEQ multiplex PCR. The top ten hold roughly 10% of the sample, which has some 20,000 clones, roughly 90% seen once. The sample taken for sequencing was peripheral blood. The sequence came from a human donor in a cohort sampled during active COVID-19.

The CDR3 DNA sequence: TGCGCCAGCAGCCAACCTCTCTCTGGAAACACCATATATTTT. Protein product: CASSQPLSGNTIYF. The gene calls are TRBV4-1 and TRBJ1-3; D is unclear. The CDR3 sequence is 14 residues long. Looked up from germline, CDR1 is MGHRA and CDR2 is YSYEKL. V was trimmed by 2 bases and J by 0 bases, leaving 5 bases between them.